One and the same sample provided the 9 T cell receptor beta chains below, sequenced in a study of T cell clonality in common variable immunodeficiency (dated by TCRdb to about 2015). The research as a whole found: CVID TCRbeta sequences were reported to have fewer deletions and N-nucleotide insertions and to lack highly modified clones with 13 or more V deletions.

No cognate antigen is known for these TCRs. The library was prepared using the immunoSEQ multiplex PCR assay. Imported from immuneACCESS, the table was reduced by TCRdb to in-frame sequences with V and J called. These copies leave out some clones; in studies compared against another copy, an unresolved V gene accounts for under half, and the cause of the remainder is not known. This sample was tabulated with roughly 30,000 clones, among which there are no singletons. In total, the top ten clones hold roughly 27% of the sample. The source material was peripheral blood mononuclear cells. Every receptor here comes from a human donor with common variable immunodeficiency.

This clone was seen repeatedly, ten times or more. At one end the junction does not follow the germline gene, possibly because of a read error. From the germline J gene comes the end of the CDR3, since the read stops 3 residues before it. This specimen includes other DNA sequences encoding the same CDR3. The chain recombines TRBV7-7 with TRBJ2-7; 10 nucleotides agree with TRBD1. This CDR3 comprises 15 residues. Germline V gene sequence: CDR1 SSHAT, CDR2 FNYEAQ (reference sequence). The sequenced CDR3 bases are TGTGCTAGCAGCTTCGGGACAGGGGATACCTACGAG. This gives the protein CASSFGTGDTYE. The entire CDR3 is CASSFGTGDTYEQYF.

As to this clone: The read is 3 residues too short to cover the CDR3 end, so that end is filled in from the germline J gene. This rearrangement joins TRBV19 to TRBJ2-5, with 7 bases aligning to TRBD1. The V and J ends lost 3 bases and 2 bases, in that order; junction bases with no gene match: 3. Germline CDR1 is LNHDA and CDR2 is SQIVND (reference sequence). The CDR3 is 14 amino acids. Partial CDR3 DNA: TGTGCCAGTAGTATTTGGGGACAGCAAGAGACC. Residues: CASSIWGQQET. The CDR3 in full is CASSIWGQQETQYF.

This clone was picked up many times. The read comes to an end 3 residues before the CDR3 does, leaving the germline J gene to fill in the end. V is TRBV29-1 and J is TRBJ1-1; the D gene is possibly TRBD1 (6 bases). V dropped 7 bases and J dropped 0 bases, with 12 bases sitting between them. The CDR3 has 13 residues. The germline gives CDR1 SQVTM, CDR2 ANQGSEA. Partial CDR3 DNA: TGCAGCGGTACGGGACACTTGAACACTGAA. It specifies CSGTGHLNTE. The entire CDR3 is CSGTGHLNTEAFF.

This clone was detected only a few times. The sequenced fragment ends 3 residues before the CDR3 boundary, so the rest is inferred from the germline J gene. The genes are TRBV18 and TRBJ1-6, with D possibly TRBD1 on 5 matching bases. The CDR3 runs to 15 residues. Germline V gene data show CDR1 as KGHSH and CDR2 as LQKENI. V shed 1 base and J shed 9 bases, with 13 bases lying between them. The CDR3 protein is CASSPRLGGPSPLHF. The CDR3 bases that were read are TGTGCCAGCTCACCACGGTTGGGGGGACCTTCACCC.

The sample holds many counts of this clone. The read stops 3 residues short of the end of the CDR3; the missing end is completed from the germline J gene. The chain employs TRBV5-1 and TRBJ1-5; possible D gene TRBD1, 6 bases. CDR1 and CDR2 from the germline V gene are SGHRS and YFSETQ. V shed 0 bases and J shed 5 bases, with 15 bases lying between them. The CDR3 covers 16 residues. The CDR3 DNA, read in part, is TGCGCCAGCAGCTTGGGAACCACAGGGAGGGATCAGCCC. This encodes CASSLGTTGRDQP. The CDR3 in its entirety is CASSLGTTGRDQPQHF. Together with reference TRBV5-1 and TRBJ1-5, the CDR3 gives the full variable domain: KAGVTQTPRYLIKTRGQQVTLSCSPISGHRSVSWYQQTPGQGLQFLFEYFSETQRNKGNFPGRFSGRQFSNSRSEMNVSTLELGDSALYLCASSLGTTGRDQPQHFGDGTRLSIL.

This clone was observed a handful of times. The CDR3 is cut off 3 residues early in the read; its end comes from the germline J gene. This chain joins TRBV7-6 and TRBJ2-3; TRBD1 matches 7 bases. The germline gives CDR1 SGHVS, CDR2 FNYEAQ. CDR3 length equals 14 residues. J gave up 2 bases and V 4 bases, and 3 bases lay outside the gene matches. CDR3: CASSSDRLTDTQYF. The DNA read from the CDR3 is TGTGCCAGCAGCTCGGACAGGCTCACAGATACG.

The table lists this clone with a few counts. The CDR3 is cut off 3 residues early in the read; its end comes from the germline J gene. The chain links TRBV5-4 to TRBJ2-7; D unresolved. Germline lookup yields CDR1 SGHNT and CDR2 YYREEE (reference sequence). Deletions cut 2 bases from V and 2 bases from J, with 11 bases between. The CDR3 covers 14 residues. Here the CDR3 reads CASSLSVTAYEQYF. CDR3 DNA (partial): TGTGCCAGCAGCTTATCAGTTACAGCCTACGAG.

This clone was counted at least ten times. The read ends 3 residues early relative to the CDR3; the germline J gene fills the gap. V usage is TRBV19 and J usage is TRBJ2-7, with TRBD2 matching 10 bases. Germline V gene lookup returns CDR1 LNHDA and CDR2 SQIVND (reference sequence). V lost 1 base to trimming and J lost 4 bases; unmatched junction nucleotides: 10. The CDR3 length is 17 residues. The sequenced part of the CDR3 DNA is TGTGCCAGTAGTATAGTTAAAAGGAGCGGGGGGGCTTACGAG. Encoded protein: CASSIVKRSGGAYE. The whole CDR3 sequence reads CASSIVKRSGGAYEQYF.

This clone has at least ten counts. The CDR3 is cut off 3 residues early in the read; its end comes from the germline J gene. The chain is built from TRBV19 and TRBJ1-1; possible D gene TRBD1, 5 bases. Germline assignment: CDR1 LNHDA and CDR2 SQIVND (reference sequence). Trimming took off 10 bases at V and 5 bases at J, with 14 bases between the two ends. CDR3 size: 12 residues. CDR3 sequence reads: CAILVGATEAFF. The covered CDR3 bases are TGTGCCATCTTAGTAGGGGCGACTGAA.